These 32 T cell receptor beta chains originate from one sample sequenced in a study of T cells after yellow fever vaccination. TCRdb recomputed calls from the 5' RACE reads with MiXCR, one row per CDR3 protein. The table lists hundreds of thousands of distinct CDR3 sequences, roughly 8.4% of them singletons. The specimen comprised PBMCs, sampled about 49 days after the first yellow fever vaccination. These receptors were collected from a man between 18 and 35 years old who received the YFV17D yellow fever vaccine.

This clonotype was counted between two and nine times. V and J are TRBV2 and TRBJ2-7; D possibly corresponds to TRBD2 (6 bases). Germline-derived CDR1 and CDR2 are SNHLY and FYNNEI. Trimming removed 7 bases at V and 3 bases at J, with 19 bases between. The CDR3 contains 15 residues. The CDR3 bases are TGTGCCAGCAACCCTAGGGCGGGACGGAGCTACGAGCAGTACTTC. Its protein product is CASNPRAGRSYEQYF.

This clonotype was seen a few times. The chain employs TRBV6-1 and TRBJ1-1; no definite D call. The germline V and J ends were trimmed by 1 base and 11 bases, with 20 bases remaining between them. The CDR3 spans 15 residues. In germline, CDR1 is MNHNS, CDR2 SASEGT. CDR3 nucleotides: TGTGCCAGCAGTGAAGTTAGACACCCAAACGAATTGGCTTTCTTT. Protein sequence: CASSEVRHPNELAFF.

The chain recombines TRBV7-8 with TRBJ1-5; TRBD1 matches at 9 bases. Losses at the gene ends were 4 bases for V and 12 bases for J; bases not matched to a gene: 16. CDR1 is SGHVS and CDR2 is FQNEAQ in the germline V gene. CDR3 length: 16 residues. The DNA for the CDR3 is TGTGCCAGCAGCTCCAGGGACAGGGAGAGGGGTTTTCACCAGCATTTT. Encoded protein: CASSSRDRERGFHQHF.

This clonotype showed up just a few times. The V call is TRBV23-1, the J call TRBJ1-6; unclear D gene. TRBV23-1 is annotated as an ORF whose role is uncertain. V shed 8 bases and J shed 0 bases, with 20 bases lying between them. The CDR3 spans 18 residues. CDR3 sequence: CASLLAPNENSYNSPLHF. The CDR3 bases are TGCGCCAGCCTCCTGGCCCCTAACGAGAACTCCTATAATTCACCCCTCCACTTT.

This clonotype was detected only a few times. The chain joins TRBV19 to TRBJ1-3, with 7 bases that match TRBD1. The trim removed 6 bases at V and 7 bases at J, leaving 9 bases unmatched. The CDR3 is made up of 14 amino acids. The germline V gene encodes CDR1 LNHDA and CDR2 SQIVND (reference sequence). The CDR3 is CASSLQGTENTIYF. The CDR3 coding sequence is TGTGCCAGTAGCCTACAGGGGACGGAGAACACCATATATTTT.

The rearrangement uses TRBV20-1 and TRBJ2-5; D may be TRBD2 (6 bases). CDR1 DFQATT and CDR2 SNEGSKA come from the germline V gene (reference sequence). The CDR3 totals 15 residues. The V end was cut by 6 bases, the J end by 9 bases, with 26 bases between. The CDR3 nucleotides are TGCAGTGCAACGCCGGGACTGCGAGGACCAAGGGCCCAGTACTTC. This gives the protein CSATPGLRGPRAQYF.

The rearrangement uses TRBV11-2 and TRBJ1-1; D is undetermined. The CDR3 loop spans 12 amino acids. The ends were cut back, 8 bases at V and 7 bases at J, with 14 bases in the middle. Germline CDR1 and CDR2: SGHAT and FQNNGV. CDR3 nucleotides: TGTGCCAGCTCTGTGGGAAGTGGTGAAGCTTTCTTT. As protein: CASSVGSGEAFF. Full variable domain (remainder filled in from reference TRBV11-2 and TRBJ1-1): EAGVAQSPRYKIIEKRQSVAFWCNPISGHATLYWYQQILGQGPKLLIQFQNNGVVDDSQLPKDRFSAERLKGVDSTLKIQPAKLEDSAVYLCASSVGSGEAFFGQGTRLTVV.

This clonotype showed up many times. The chain couples TRBV20-1 to TRBJ2-4; 7 bases are a match to TRBD1. The ends lost 3 bases at V and 0 bases at J; junction bases unmatched: 14. The CDR3 is made up of 18 amino acids. CDR1 is DFQATT and CDR2 is SNEGSKA in the germline V gene (reference sequence). This CDR3 reads CSASSPGQKTIAKNIQYF. The DNA for the CDR3 is TGCAGTGCTAGCTCTCCGGGACAGAAGACTATAGCCAAAAACATTCAGTACTTC.

The chain joins TRBV12-3 or TRBV12-4 to TRBJ1-6, with 9 bases fitting TRBD1. V dropped 6 bases and J dropped 9; count of bases not matched to a gene: 9. There are 15 residues in the CDR3. The CDR3 region has the DNA TGTGCCAGCAGCACGGGACAGGGAAATATTTCACCCCTCCACTTT. Amino acids: CASSTGQGNISPLHF.

The table lists this clonotype with many counts. The chain combines TRBV5-8 with TRBJ2-1; D is perhaps TRBD2 (7 bases). The V end was cut by 4 bases, the J end by 2 bases, with 13 bases between. Germline loops: CDR1 SGHTS, CDR2 YDEGEE. The CDR3 covers 15 residues. The CDR3 DNA reads as TGTGCCAGCAGCCCCGAGGGGGGGGCCTACAATGAGCAGTTCTTC. Encoded protein: CASSPEGGAYNEQFF.

This clonotype turned up a few times. The rearrangement links TRBV5-6 to TRBJ1-1, with 7 bases fitting TRBD1. J lost 10 bases, V lost 1 base, and 7 bases had no gene match. This CDR3 spans 13 amino acids. In germline, CDR1 is SGHDT, CDR2 YYEEEE. In nucleotides, the CDR3 is TGTGCCAGCAGCTTGAGACAGGGCGGAGTAGCTTTCTTT. This codes for CASSLRQGGVAFF.

This clonotype turned up a few times. The chain is built from TRBV5-8 and TRBJ1-1; TRBD1 is a possible D gene (6 bases). Trimming stripped 5 bases from V and 2 bases from J, with 13 bases between. The CDR3 extends over 14 amino acids. Germline V gene sequence: CDR1 SGHTS, CDR2 YDEGEE. CDR3 in DNA: TGTGCCAGCAGACCGGGGGCTATTAACACTGAAGCTTTCTTT. Translated, it gives CASRPGAINTEAFF. Looking up the rest from reference TRBV5-8 and TRBJ1-1 gives the full variable domain: EAGVTQSPTHLIKTRGQQATLRCSPISGHTSVYWYQQALGLGLQFLLWYDEGEERNRGNFPPRFSGRQFPNYSSELNVNALELEDSALYLCASRPGAINTEAFFGQGTRLTVV.

The chain carries TRBV4-2 and TRBJ2-1, with a weak D call TRBD2 (5 bases). Germline-derived CDR1 and CDR2 are LGHNA and YNFKEQ. This CDR3 is 13 amino acids long. Trimming took off 1 base at V and 7 bases at J, with 8 bases between the two ends. The CDR3 coding sequence is TGTGCCAGCAGCCAAGCTAGCCGGAATGAGCAGTTCTTC. It yields the protein CASSQASRNEQFF.

This clonotype was seen at least ten times. V is TRBV7-3 and J is TRBJ1-2; TRBD1 matches at 8 bases. The CDR3 runs 13 residues. V shed 8 bases and J 5 bases; nucleotides not matched to a gene: 7. The germline CDR1 and CDR2 sequences are SGHTA and FQGTGA. The CDR3 DNA is TGTGCCAGCGCAAGGGACAGGAATTATGGCTACACCTTC. Translation gives CASARDRNYGYTF.

This clonotype was counted between two and nine times. The chain joins TRBV4-2 to TRBJ2-3; D gene uncertain. Trimming took 0 bases from V and 2 from J, leaving 12 bases between them. The CDR3 has 16 residues. Germline V lookup: CDR1 LGHNA, CDR2 YNFKEQ. CDR3 loop: CASSQDEAGFTDTQYF. The CDR3 nucleotides read TGTGCCAGCAGCCAAGATGAAGCAGGTTTCACAGATACGCAGTATTTT.

Many counts were recorded for this clonotype. The chain employs TRBV7-3 and TRBJ2-3, with 10 bases fitting TRBD2. CDR3 length equals 18 residues. Losses at the gene ends were 1 base for V and 5 bases for J; bases not matched to a gene: 12. Germline assignment: CDR1 SGHTA and CDR2 FQGTGA. CDR3 sequence reads: CASSLRGISGGAKDTQYF. DNA for the CDR3: TGTGCCAGCAGCTTAAGGGGAATCAGCGGGGGGGCCAAAGATACGCAGTATTTT.

DNA of the CDR3: TGTGCCAGCAGAGAAGTACTAGCTCCGACCACTGAGCAGTTCTTC. Its protein is CASREVLAPTTEQFF. This chain uses TRBV11-2 with TRBJ2-1; a weak D match, TRBD2 (6 bases). Germline CDR1 reads SGHAT; CDR2 reads FQNNGV. CDR3 size: 15 residues. Trimming cost V 6 bases and J 9 bases, with 21 bases left between them.

This clonotype came up many times. The chain employs TRBV9 and TRBJ1-1; no reliable D call. This CDR3 region has 15 residues. V lost 0 bases, J lost 0 bases, and 9 bases lay in between. CDR1 is SGDLS, CDR2 YYNGEE, per germline. For the CDR3, the DNA is TGTGCCAGCAGCGTAGCTCCAGTCATGAACACTGAAGCTTTCTTT. This sequence encodes CASSVAPVMNTEAFF. Full variable domain (missing parts from reference TRBV9 and TRBJ1-1): DSGVTQTPKHLITATGQRVTLRCSPRSGDLSVYWYQQSLDQGLQFLIQYYNGEERAKGNILERFSAQQFPDLHSELNLSSLELGDSALYFCASSVAPVMNTEAFFGQGTRLTVV.

This clonotype was detected only a few times. The V gene is TRBV20-1, the J gene TRBJ1-3; no definite D call. CDR3 length: 15 amino acids. The germline V gene has CDR1 DFQATT and CDR2 SNEGSKA (reference sequence). V was shortened by 6 bases and J by 0 bases, with 15 bases between the two germline ends. CDR3 residues: CSAQEAVSSGNTIYF. The CDR3 nucleotides read TGCAGTGCCCAGGAGGCGGTGAGCTCTGGAAACACCATATATTTT.

This clonotype was found a few times. V usage is TRBV20-1 and J usage is TRBJ2-5; D is ambiguous. V dropped 0 bases and J dropped 5 bases, with 7 bases sitting between them. This CDR3 has 12 residues. Germline CDR1 is DFQATT and CDR2 is SNEGSKA (reference sequence). Here the CDR3 reads CSARDLSETQYF. The CDR3 nucleotides are TGCAGTGCTAGAGATCTTTCGGAGACCCAGTACTTC.

The sample holds a few counts of this clonotype. The CDR3 sequence: CASATSGTGAYEQYF. The DNA of the CDR3 is TGCGCCAGCGCCACTTCGGGGACTGGAGCCTACGAGCAGTACTTC. The chain employs TRBV5-1 and TRBJ2-7; TRBD2 might be the D (6 bases). CDR3 length equals 15 residues. V lost 7 bases and J lost 2, with 19 bases in between. In germline, CDR1 is SGHRS, CDR2 YFSETQ.

This chain links TRBV20-1 with TRBJ2-5; TRBD2 is a possible D gene (6 bases). Germline assignment: CDR1 DFQATT and CDR2 SNEGSKA (reference sequence). There are 14 residues in the CDR3. The V end lost 0 bases, the J end lost 1 base, and 9 bases lay between the germline ends. CDR3 nucleotides: TGCAGTGCTAGAGATCTTAGCGGCCAAGAGACCCAGTACTTC. It codes for CSARDLSGQETQYF.

This clonotype has only a few counts. The J gene is TRBJ1-6, the V gene TRBV25-1; TRBD1 matches at 8 bases. Unmatched junction bases numbered 10, after V lost 1 base and J lost 8 bases. The CDR3 spans 17 residues. CDR1 and CDR2 (germline): MGHDK, SYGVNS. DNA for the CDR3: TGTGCCAGCAGTGAATTTCTTGGACAGGGAAAGGATTCACCCCTCCACTTT. It yields the protein CASSEFLGQGKDSPLHF.

This clonotype was seen more than once but under ten times. The rearrangement links TRBV6-1 to TRBJ1-4; D gene uncertain. The CDR3 totals 15 residues. Germline CDR1 reads MNHNS; CDR2 reads SASEGT. V lost 8 bases and J lost 0, with 13 bases in between. The CDR3 region is CASPPAEATNEKLFF. CDR3 DNA: TGTGCCAGCCCACCGGCGGAAGCAACTAATGAAAAACTGTTTTTT.

The chain joins TRBV27 to TRBJ1-5; 7 nucleotides line up with TRBD1. The junction had 6 bases not matched to a gene; V was cut back by 1 base and J by 6 bases. This CDR3 has 15 amino acids. Per germline, CDR1 MNHEY and CDR2 SMNVEV (reference sequence). The CDR3 region is CASSLLGGGTQPQHF. In DNA, the CDR3 is TGTGCCAGCAGTTTATTGGGAGGGGGCACTCAGCCCCAGCATTTT.

The chain uses TRBV12-5 and TRBJ2-3, with 10 bases identical to TRBD2. This CDR3 comprises 13 residues. V shed 0 bases, J shed 12 bases, and the junction held 3 bases outside the gene matches. In germline, CDR1 is LGHNT, CDR2 FRNRAP. The CDR3 region is CASGLVSGGAQYF. In nucleotides, the CDR3 is TGTGCTAGTGGTTTGGTAAGCGGGGGGGCCCAGTATTTT.

The V call is TRBV3-1, the J call TRBJ2-7; D remains ambiguous. With 1 base removed from V and 4 bases from J, the gap between germline ends came to 8 bases. This CDR3 comprises 13 residues. The germline CDR1 and CDR2 sequences are LGHDT and YNNKEL (reference sequence). CDR3 region: CASSQGGRYEQYV. The CDR3 region has the DNA TGTGCCAGCAGCCAAGGCGGTCGATACGAGCAGTACGTC.

This clonotype was seen only a few times. The chain employs TRBV20-1 and TRBJ1-2; D gene unclear. Germline CDR1 DFQATT, CDR2 SNEGSKA (reference sequence). The V gene lost 5 bases and the J gene lost 10 bases, with 11 bases spanning the gap. CDR3 length: 10 amino acids. The DNA of the CDR3 is TGCAGTGCTCTTTGGGAATCCTACACCTTC. Amino acid sequence: CSALWESYTF.

This rearrangement joins TRBV3-1 to TRBJ2-1; 12 nucleotides align to TRBD2. This CDR3 has 17 amino acids. In germline, CDR1 is LGHDT, CDR2 YNNKEL (reference sequence). V trimming: 10 bases; J trimming: 5 bases; junction bases outside the gene matches: 15. The CDR3 here is CATSHGLAGSADNEQFF. In DNA form, the CDR3 reads TGTGCCACCTCCCACGGACTAGCGGGGAGCGCGGACAATGAGCAGTTCTTC.

This clonotype was counted a few times. The chain carries TRBV6-1 and TRBJ2-2; D may be TRBD2 (5 bases). The CDR3 is 14 residues long. The germline V gene encodes CDR1 MNHNS and CDR2 SASEGT. V was pared by 9 bases and J by 1 base, with 12 bases between. The CDR3 spells CASRTGMNTGELFF. CDR3 DNA sequence: TGTGCCAGTCGGACGGGGATGAACACCGGGGAGCTGTTTTTT.

The chain joins TRBV18 to TRBJ1-5; D is possibly TRBD1 (5 bases). The CDR3 spans 14 residues. Germline V gene data show CDR1 as KGHSH and CDR2 as LQKENI. Trimming cost V 2 bases and J 4 bases, with 9 bases left between them. CDR3 bases: TGTGCCAGCTCACCAGGGGCAGGGAATCAGCCCCAGCATTTT. Encoded protein: CASSPGAGNQPQHF.

Only a few counts were recorded for this clonotype. The chain is built from TRBV7-2 and TRBJ2-1, with D perhaps matching TRBD1 or TRBD2 (7 bases each). The CDR3 covers 16 residues. The ends were cut back, 5 bases at V and 4 bases at J, with 18 bases in the middle. Germline CDR1 and CDR2: SGHTA and FQGNSA. The CDR3 protein is CASSRSQGGAYNEQFF. Here the CDR3 DNA reads TGTGCCAGCAGCCGATCCCAGGGGGGGGCGTACAATGAGCAGTTCTTC.